The source of this T cell receptor beta chain is a study of T cell responses to AZD1222 COVID-19 vaccine. Study-level results: Nearly half of the spike-specific TCRs reportedly recognize variant regions that carry no mutations.

Trimming removed 7 bases from V and 7 bases from J, with 23 bases in between. Germline CDR1 reads MNHNS; CDR2 reads SASEGT. The CDR3 spans 16 residues. A remark on this clone: Its target is unknown.

TCRdb's copy holds only in-frame clones and misses some; the assay was immunoSEQ multiplex PCR. The sample carries approximately 130,000 clones, 80% to 95% recorded once. The specimen comprised peripheral blood, sampled on day 0 of AZD1222 vaccination. V gene TRBV6-1 combines with J gene TRBJ1-5; tentative D call: TRBD1 (6 bases). The receptor comes from an adult in good health. Here the CDR3 DNA reads TGTGCCAGCACCGAAGCGCAGGGATGGGGGCCGCAGCCCCAGCATTTT. Amino acid sequence: CASTEAQGWGPQPQHF.